This is a list of T cell receptor beta chains from one sample in a study of CD8 T cells in ankylosing spondylitis. TCRdb re-called the 5' RACE reads through MiXCR, storing one row per CDR3 protein. The sample includes a few hundred thousand distinct CDR3 sequences, 18% of them seen just once. The sequenced material came from blood, either unsorted or a sorted T cell fraction (not recorded which). Receptor source: a male donor with ankylosing spondylitis. Both conserved end residues are part of each CDR3. The D gene is left open where the match is weak. The size field is filled for only some rows; it gives once, few, many or a size class.

v_call	clone_size	j_call	d_call	cdr3_nt	cdr3_aa
TRBV12-3/TRBV12-4	-	TRBJ1-5	-	TGTGCCAGCTCCCAAGGCAGCAATCAGCCCCAGCATTTT	CASSQGSNQPQHF
TRBV9	few	TRBJ2-1	TRBD2	TGTGCCAGCAGCGGGCTCGAGGGAGGGGTTGAGCAGTTCTTC	CASSGLEGGVEQFF
TRBV27	few	TRBJ2-5	-	TGTGCCAGCAGCTCTCGAGGACCTTATGGGACCCAGTACTTC	CASSSRGPYGTQYF
TRBV12-3/TRBV12-4	many	TRBJ2-5	-	TGTGCCAGCAGTTTTGAGGTCCAAGAGACCCAGTACTTC	CASSFEVQETQYF
TRBV4-1	-	TRBJ2-7	TRBD2	TGCGCCAGCAGCCCCGGAGCGGGGGCCTACGAGCAGTACTTC	CASSPGAGAYEQYF
TRBV12-3/TRBV12-4	few	TRBJ2-7	TRBD1	TGTGCCAGCAGTGAGCTTGGGGACAGTTTCTACGAGCAGTACTTC	CASSELGDSFYEQYF
TRBV12-3/TRBV12-4	few	TRBJ2-5	TRBD1	TGTGCCAGCAGATGGGACAGGGGGCCCCAAGAGACCCAGTACTTC	CASRWDRGPQETQYF
TRBV15	few	TRBJ2-1	-	TGTGCCACCAGCAGAGATACACTAGAGACGATCTATGAGCAGTTCTTC	CATSRDTLETIYEQFF
TRBV9	few	TRBJ2-6	-	TGTGCCAGCAGCTCTGGGGCCAACGTCCTGACTTTC	CASSSGANVLTF
TRBV6-1	-	TRBJ2-3	-	TGTGCCAGCAGTGAGATACAGGGAGGAACAGATACGCAGTATTTT	CASSEIQGGTDTQYF
TRBV6-1	-	TRBJ2-2	-	TGTGCCAGCAGTGAAGCGCTTAGGGCATATACCGGGGAGCTGTTTTTT	CASSEALRAYTGELFF
TRBV12-3/TRBV12-4	many	TRBJ1-5	-	TGTGCCAGCAGTTTTGGGCAGGCTAGCAATCAGCCCCAGCATTTT	CASSFGQASNQPQHF
TRBV7-9	-	TRBJ2-1	-	TGTGCCAGCAGCTTAGCGAAACAGAATGAGCAGTTCTTC	CASSLAKQNEQFF
TRBV19	-	TRBJ1-5	-	TGTGCCAGTAGTATATATGGACAGTCAGGAAGCAATCAGCCCCAGCAATTT	CASSIYGQSGSNQPQQF
TRBV7-3	-	TRBJ2-1	-	TGTGCCAGCAGCTTAGAACTTGGGAGCTCCTACAATGAGCAGTTCTTC	CASSLELGSSYNEQFF
TRBV20-1	-	TRBJ2-1	TRBD2	TGCAGTGTTCTAGCGGGAGGGCCCCACTCCTACAATGAGCAGTTCTTC	CSVLAGGPHSYNEQFF
TRBV28	-	TRBJ2-5	TRBD2	TGTGCCAGCAGTGGGGGACTAGCGGGAGCGATGGGGACCCAGTACTTC	CASSGGLAGAMGTQYF
TRBV9	-	TRBJ2-1	-	TGTGCCAGCAGCGCCCAGGGACGGATTAACAATGAGCAGTTCTTC	CASSAQGRINNEQFF
TRBV5-1	many	TRBJ1-4	TRBD1	TGCGCCAGCAGCCTGGGACAGGGGGCAACTAATGAAAAACTGTTTTTT	CASSLGQGATNEKLFF
TRBV27	few	TRBJ2-7	TRBD1	TGTGCCAGCAGTCTGGGACAGGCTCCCTACGAGCAGTACTTC	CASSLGQAPYEQYF
TRBV7-6	-	TRBJ2-1	-	TGTGCCAGCAGCCCCACAGGGGGAGGGGTCTACAATGAGCAGTTCTTC	CASSPTGGGVYNEQFF
TRBV6-1	few	TRBJ2-2	-	TGTGCCAGCGAGAGAAAGGGTCTAGCGAGCGGGGAGCTGTTTTTT	CASERKGLASGELFF
TRBV7-3	few	TRBJ1-1	-	TGTGCCAGCAGCTTAGGGGGCGGCGGTGAAGCTTTCTTT	CASSLGGGGEAFF
TRBV29-1	few	TRBJ2-3	-	TGCAGCGTTCCTTACCCGGACTACCCGTTCAGAGATACGCAGTATTTT	CSVPYPDYPFRDTQYF
TRBV7-2	-	TRBJ2-1	TRBD1	TGTGCCAGCAGCTTAACCCTACGGGACAGGGACAATGAGCAGTTCTTC	CASSLTLRDRDNEQFF
TRBV29-1	-	TRBJ1-1	-	TGCAGCGTCGGGTATGGGGGGCTCACTGAAGCTTTCTTT	CSVGYGGLTEAFF
TRBV3-1	-	TRBJ2-1	TRBD1	TGTGCCAGCAGCCTTTGGACAGGGGGCAACAATGAGCAGTTCTTC	CASSLWTGGNNEQFF
TRBV4-1	few	TRBJ2-2	TRBD2	TGCGCCAGCAGCAAGGGACTAAAAAACACCGGGGAGCTGTTTTTT	CASSKGLKNTGELFF
TRBV6-1	few	TRBJ2-7	-	TGTGCCAGCACCTTGGACAACACCTACGAGCAGTACTTC	CASTLDNTYEQYF
TRBV7-9	few	TRBJ2-5	TRBD2	TGTGCCAGCATCCGCCGGGGGGGCGCAGAGACCCAGTACTTC	CASIRRGGAETQYF
TRBV14	few	TRBJ2-1	-	TGTGCCAGCAGCCAAGGGGCCCTCGGTGAGCAGTTCTTC	CASSQGALGEQFF
TRBV5-5	-	TRBJ2-7	-	TGTGCCAGCAGTTCAACCGGGACGGTGTCCTACGAGCAGTACTTC	CASSSTGTVSYEQYF
TRBV7-9	-	TRBJ2-1	TRBD1	TGTGCCAGCAGCTTCCCCAGGGGGCCGTACAATGAGCAGTTCTTC	CASSFPRGPYNEQFF
TRBV12-3/TRBV12-4	-	TRBJ2-2	TRBD2	TGTGCCAGCACCCCCCTCCTAGCGGCCAACACCGGGGAGCTGTTTTTT	CASTPLLAANTGELFF
TRBV27	few	TRBJ2-7	-	TGTGCCAGCAGTTTATCCGGTCCCGGGCGCACCTACGAGCAGTACTTC	CASSLSGPGRTYEQYF
TRBV28	few	TRBJ2-1	TRBD2	TGTGCCAGCAGTTTAGCGGGAGGGGTCCACAATGAGCAGTTCTTC	CASSLAGGVHNEQFF
TRBV12-3/TRBV12-4	few	TRBJ1-2	TRBD1	TGTGCCAGCAGTTTGGACAGGGTTAACTATGGCTACACCTTC	CASSLDRVNYGYTF
TRBV7-9	-	TRBJ2-1	TRBD2	TGTGCCAGCAGCTCACCACCGGGACTAGCGGGAGAGCAGTTCTTC	CASSSPPGLAGEQFF
TRBV12-3/TRBV12-4	few	TRBJ2-5	-	TGTGCCAGCAGTTTAGTGAGCGCCCAAGAGACCCAGTACTTC	CASSLVSAQETQYF